This T cell receptor beta chain is drawn from a study of blood T cell repertoires in COVID-19. This CDR3 has 13 amino acids. Trimming shortened V by 6 bases and J by 3 bases, and 9 bases separated the two germline ends. CDR1 LNHDA and CDR2 SQIVND come from the germline V gene (reference sequence). In the authors' methods: The authors estimated nucleated cell counts from reference gene primer amplification. Data came from immunoSEQ multiplex PCR; TCRdb stores just in-frame clones and leaves some out. The V and J calls and clone size are taken from that table; D and trimming were inferred from the DNA. The sample holds 110,000 to 150,000 clones, around 87% seen once. In its sample, this clone was seen a few times.

The source of this sequence is a middle-aged woman with acute or convalescent COVID-19. This chain joins TRBV19 and TRBJ2-1; D may be TRBD2 (5 bases). Sequenced: peripheral blood. For the CDR3, the DNA is TGTGCCAGTAGGGACTTGTTCTACAATGAGCAGTTCTTC. Protein product: CASRDLFYNEQFF.